Below, 30 T cell receptor beta chains from the same sample are listed, as sequenced in a study of T cells expressing NK-cell markers. Each CDR3 protein gets one entry in TCRdb, which reprocessed the 5' RACE reads and gives no DNA. The table lists roughly 160,000 distinct CDR3 sequences, with around 20% in the top ten. Specimen: blood T cells: a sorted CD56 or NKG2C T cell subset, CD4+ or CD8+ T cells, or bulk PBMC T cells (not recorded which). The source is a man between 18 and 69 years old in good health.

The chain combines TRBV3-1 with TRBJ2-2; no DNA is available, so the TRBD1 call from TCRdb remains unchecked. The CDR3 has 18 residues. Germline V gives CDR1 LGHDT, CDR2 YNNKEL (reference sequence). The CDR3 sequence is CASSQGGALSRGLGELFF.

The chain carries TRBV9 and TRBJ1-2. CDR1 and CDR2 (germline): SGDLS, YYNGEE. The CDR3 totals 15 residues. The CDR3 region is CASSVDSVGKYGYTF.

The chain joins TRBV12-3 or TRBV12-4 to TRBJ1-2; TCRdb calls TRBD1, which cannot be checked without DNA. The CDR3 length is 13 residues. The CDR3 sequence: CASSLVRGDGYTF.

The chain joins TRBV28 to TRBJ2-7; TCRdb returns TRBD1, unconfirmable since there is no DNA. CDR1 and CDR2 (germline): MDHEN, SYDVKM. This CDR3 comprises 14 residues. The CDR3: CASSPSDRIYEQYF.

The chain employs TRBV19 and TRBJ2-3; TCRdb reports TRBD1, a call that lacks DNA to check it against. The CDR3 contains 14 residues. The germline V gene encodes CDR1 LNHDA and CDR2 SQIVND (reference sequence). The CDR3 spells CASTPALVTDTQYF.

The V and J genes are TRBV13 and TRBJ2-7; TCRdb designates TRBD1, a call that cannot be tested without DNA. This CDR3 is 14 amino acids long. Germline V gene lookup returns CDR1 PRHDT and CDR2 FYEKMQ (reference sequence). The CDR3 reads CASSGTVSSYEQYF.

This chain links TRBV19 with TRBJ2-3; TCRdb's D call of TRBD1 is untestable without DNA. The CDR3 runs 17 residues. Germline CDR1 reads LNHDA; CDR2 reads SQIVND (reference sequence). CDR3 sequence: CASSWSMGRETPDTQYF.

The chain carries TRBV15 and TRBJ2-3; TCRdb's assignment of TRBD1 cannot be checked, as there is no DNA. The germline V gene encodes CDR1 LNHNV and CDR2 YYDKDF (reference sequence). The CDR3 loop spans 15 amino acids. The CDR3 protein is CATSREQTGTDTQYF.

The genes are TRBV7-9 and TRBJ2-7. Germline V CDR1 and CDR2: SEHNR, FQNEAQ (reference sequence). The CDR3 contains 12 residues. The CDR3 spells CASSLYSGEQYF.

V gene TRBV29-1 combines with J gene TRBJ2-7. The CDR3 covers 13 residues. The V gene's germline CDR1 is SQVTM and CDR2 ANQGSEA. CDR3 sequence reads: CSVVAGSSYEQYF.

V is TRBV6-1 and J is TRBJ1-4. The germline V gene has CDR1 MNHNS and CDR2 SASEGT. The CDR3 runs 16 residues. The CDR3: CASIDESESTNEKLFF.

This chain joins TRBV4-1 and TRBJ2-3; TCRdb reports TRBD2, a call that lacks DNA to check it against. The germline V gene encodes CDR1 MGHRA and CDR2 YSYEKL. The CDR3 extends over 15 amino acids. Here the CDR3 reads CASGIAGGPTDTQYF.

V usage is TRBV11-2 and J usage is TRBJ1-6. Germline values: CDR1 SGHAT, CDR2 FQNNGV. The CDR3 covers 13 residues. CDR3 in amino acids: CASSPEYGSPLHF.

This sequence joins TRBV12-1 and TRBJ2-1; TCRdb designates TRBD2, a call that cannot be tested without DNA. TRBV12-1 is termed a pseudogene. CDR3 size: 14 residues. The chain's CDR3 is CATRDSDLYNEQFF.

This chain joins TRBV27 and TRBJ2-1; without DNA, the TCRdb call of TRBD2 cannot be checked. This CDR3 comprises 15 residues. In germline, CDR1 is MNHEY, CDR2 SMNVEV (reference sequence). CDR3 sequence: CASRHLAGVYNEQFF.

The chain has TRBV20-1 and TRBJ2-1; TCRdb's D call of TRBD2 is untestable without DNA. Germline-derived CDR1 and CDR2 are DFQATT and SNEGSKA (reference sequence). The CDR3 loop spans 13 amino acids. The CDR3 loop is CSGGGPKYNEQFF.

The chain employs TRBV29-1 and TRBJ1-5; TCRdb picks TRBD1, but there is no DNA to check that call. CDR3 length equals 13 residues. In germline, CDR1 is SQVTM, CDR2 ANQGSEA. This chain's CDR3 is CSVGDSQGQPQHF. Full variable domain (rest looked up from reference TRBV29-1 and TRBJ1-5): SAVISQKPSRDICQRGTSLTIQCQVDSQVTMMFWYRQQPGQSLTLIATANQGSEATYESGFVIDKFPISRPNLTFSTLTVSNMSPEDSSIYLCSVGDSQGQPQHFGDGTRLSIL.

The V gene is TRBV3-1, the J gene TRBJ2-1; there is no DNA to check the TCRdb D call of TRBD2. Germline V gene lookup returns CDR1 LGHDT and CDR2 YNNKEL (reference sequence). This CDR3 is 17 amino acids long. The CDR3 is CASGRTSGGFKYNEQFF.

The chain links TRBV12-3 or TRBV12-4 to TRBJ2-1; TCRdb calls TRBD2, which cannot be checked without DNA. The CDR3 totals 15 residues. The CDR3 is CASSLGGALFNEQFF.

V and J are TRBV19 and TRBJ1-1; with no DNA, the TCRdb D assignment of TRBD1 cannot be verified. The CDR3 length is 15 residues. Germline CDR1 LNHDA, CDR2 SQIVND (reference sequence). The CDR3 sequence is CASSTTAMLNTEAFF.

The chain carries TRBV7-6 and TRBJ2-1; checking the TCRdb D call of TRBD2 is not possible without DNA. The germline V gene has CDR1 SGHVS and CDR2 FNYEAQ. This CDR3 is 15 amino acids long. The chain's CDR3 is CASSLVGEAYNEQFF.

The chain joins TRBV27 to TRBJ2-1; TCRdb names TRBD1, which stays unverified in the absence of DNA. Germline lookup yields CDR1 MNHEY and CDR2 SMNVEV (reference sequence). There are 17 residues in the CDR3. This chain's CDR3 is CASSPKGAGEIRNEQFF.

The chain recombines TRBV11-2 with TRBJ2-7; TCRdb proposes TRBD1, but this gene call is untestable without DNA. Germline values: CDR1 SGHAT, CDR2 FQNNGV. The CDR3 runs 16 residues. CDR3 region: CASSTKTGAPTYEQYF.

The CDR3 loop is CASSIWRGNSPLHF. This chain connects TRBV19 to TRBJ1-6. CDR3 length equals 14 residues. Germline CDR1 LNHDA, CDR2 SQIVND (reference sequence).

J is TRBJ1-5 and V is TRBV20-1; TCRdb picks TRBD1, but there is no DNA to check that call. CDR3 length equals 14 residues. Germline V CDR1 and CDR2: DFQATT, SNEGSKA (reference sequence). The CDR3 loop reads CSAPTGNSNQPQHF.

The rearrangement links TRBV6-1 to TRBJ2-7. CDR3 length: 13 amino acids. Per germline, CDR1 MNHNS and CDR2 SASEGT. CDR3 sequence reads: CASSLYWSYEQYF.

This chain joins TRBV7-6 and TRBJ2-2; TCRdb's assignment of TRBD2 cannot be checked, as there is no DNA. This CDR3 has 13 amino acids. Germline assignment: CDR1 SGHVS and CDR2 FNYEAQ. CDR3 amino acids: CASSPLAPGELFF.

The CDR3 region is CASRSGDLLYTEAFF. The chain employs TRBV5-1 and TRBJ1-1; TCRdb's D call, TRBD1, is unchecked because there is no DNA. The V gene's germline CDR1 is SGHRS and CDR2 YFSETQ. This CDR3 has 15 amino acids.

The chain is built from TRBV12-3 or TRBV12-4 and TRBJ2-7; TCRdb picks TRBD1, but there is no DNA to check that call. The CDR3 has 13 amino acids. This CDR3 is CASSWAESYEQYF.

The chain has TRBV21-1 and TRBJ1-6. TRBV21-1 is a documented pseudogene. The CDR3 sequence is 17 residues long. This CDR3 reads CASSGKAENLYNSPLHF.